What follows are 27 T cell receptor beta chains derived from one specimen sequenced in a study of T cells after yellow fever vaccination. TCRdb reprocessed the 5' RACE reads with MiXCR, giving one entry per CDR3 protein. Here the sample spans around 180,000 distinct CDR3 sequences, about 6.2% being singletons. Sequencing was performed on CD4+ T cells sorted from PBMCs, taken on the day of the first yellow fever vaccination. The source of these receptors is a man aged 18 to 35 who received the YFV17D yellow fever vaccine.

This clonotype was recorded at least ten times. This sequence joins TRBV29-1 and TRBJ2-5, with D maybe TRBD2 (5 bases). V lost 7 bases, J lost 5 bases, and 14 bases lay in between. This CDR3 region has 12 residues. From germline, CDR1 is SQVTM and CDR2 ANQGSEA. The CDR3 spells CSALRPGETQYF. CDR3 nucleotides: TGCAGCGCCCTCCGCCCGGGGGAGACCCAGTACTTC.

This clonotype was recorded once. For the CDR3, the DNA is TGTGCCAGCACTCTCGGGACAAAGTATGGCTACACCTTC. Its protein product is CASTLGTKYGYTF. J is TRBJ1-2 and V is TRBV6-1; a weak D match, TRBD1 (6 bases). Germline assignment: CDR1 MNHNS and CDR2 SASEGT. Trimming removed 7 bases at V and 5 bases at J, with 14 bases between. CDR3 length: 13 residues.

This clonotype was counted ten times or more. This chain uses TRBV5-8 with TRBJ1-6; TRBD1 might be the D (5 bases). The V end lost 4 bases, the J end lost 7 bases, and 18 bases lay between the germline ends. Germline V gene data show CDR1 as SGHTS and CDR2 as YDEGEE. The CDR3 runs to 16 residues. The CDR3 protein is CASSAATAGWNSPLHF. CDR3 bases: TGTGCCAGCAGCGCCGCAACAGCAGGGTGGAATTCACCCCTCCACTTT.

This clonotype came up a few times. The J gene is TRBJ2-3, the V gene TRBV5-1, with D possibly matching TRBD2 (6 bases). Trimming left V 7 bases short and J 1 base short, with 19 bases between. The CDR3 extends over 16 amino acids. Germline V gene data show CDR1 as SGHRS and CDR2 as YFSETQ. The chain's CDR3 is CASSPVGRGRTDTQYF. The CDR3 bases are TGCGCCAGCTCGCCCGTCGGGCGGGGACGCACAGATACGCAGTATTTT.

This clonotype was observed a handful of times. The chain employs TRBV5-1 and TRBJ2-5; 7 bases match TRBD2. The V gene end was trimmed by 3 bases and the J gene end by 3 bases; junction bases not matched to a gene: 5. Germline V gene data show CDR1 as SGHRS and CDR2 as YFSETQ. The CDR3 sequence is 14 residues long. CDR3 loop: CASSSWGGEETQYF. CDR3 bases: TGCGCCAGCAGCTCCTGGGGGGGTGAAGAGACCCAGTACTTC.

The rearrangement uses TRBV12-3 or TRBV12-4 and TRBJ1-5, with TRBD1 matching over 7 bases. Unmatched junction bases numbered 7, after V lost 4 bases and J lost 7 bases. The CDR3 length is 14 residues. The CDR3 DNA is TGTGCCAGCAGTTCTGGACAGGCTTTACAGCCCCAGCATTTT. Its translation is CASSSGQALQPQHF.

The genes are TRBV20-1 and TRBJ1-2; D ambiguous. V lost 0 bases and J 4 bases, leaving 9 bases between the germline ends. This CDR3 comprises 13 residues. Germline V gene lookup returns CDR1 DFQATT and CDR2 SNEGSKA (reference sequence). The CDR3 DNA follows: TGCAGTGCTAGAGATCCCCGGGGCTATGGCTACACCTTC. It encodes CSARDPRGYGYTF.

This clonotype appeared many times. CDR3 region: CASSGSYAEQYV. The CDR3, as DNA: TGCGCCAGCAGTGGTAGCTATGCTGAGCAGTACGTC. The rearrangement links TRBV10-2 to TRBJ2-7; D is undetermined. The ends were cut back, 4 bases at V and 7 bases at J, with 11 bases in the middle. Germline V gene lookup returns CDR1 WSHSY and CDR2 SAAADI. The CDR3 spans 12 residues.

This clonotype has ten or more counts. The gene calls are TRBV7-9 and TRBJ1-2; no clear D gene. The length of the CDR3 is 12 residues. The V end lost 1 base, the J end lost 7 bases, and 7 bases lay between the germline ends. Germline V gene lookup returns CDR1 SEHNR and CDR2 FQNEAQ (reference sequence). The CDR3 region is CASSLGSPGYTF. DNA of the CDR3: TGTGCCAGCAGCTTAGGCAGTCCTGGCTACACCTTC.

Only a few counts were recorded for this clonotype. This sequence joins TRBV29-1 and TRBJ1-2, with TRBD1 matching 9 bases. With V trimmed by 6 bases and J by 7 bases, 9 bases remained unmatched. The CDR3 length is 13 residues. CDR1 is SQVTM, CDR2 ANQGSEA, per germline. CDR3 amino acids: CSVTVTGGRGYTF. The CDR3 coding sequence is TGCAGCGTAACTGTGACAGGGGGTCGTGGCTACACCTTC.

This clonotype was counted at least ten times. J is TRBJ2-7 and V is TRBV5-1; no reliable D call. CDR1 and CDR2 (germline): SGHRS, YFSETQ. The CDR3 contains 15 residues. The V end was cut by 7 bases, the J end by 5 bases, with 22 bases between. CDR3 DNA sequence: TGCGCCAGCCATACAAACCCACGGCCCCCCGACGAGCAGTACTTC. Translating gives CASHTNPRPPDEQYF. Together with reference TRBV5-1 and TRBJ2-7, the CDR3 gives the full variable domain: KAGVTQTPRYLIKTRGQQVTLSCSPISGHRSVSWYQQTPGQGLQFLFEYFSETQRNKGNFPGRFSGRQFSNSRSEMNVSTLELGDSALYLCASHTNPRPPDEQYFGPGTRLTVT.

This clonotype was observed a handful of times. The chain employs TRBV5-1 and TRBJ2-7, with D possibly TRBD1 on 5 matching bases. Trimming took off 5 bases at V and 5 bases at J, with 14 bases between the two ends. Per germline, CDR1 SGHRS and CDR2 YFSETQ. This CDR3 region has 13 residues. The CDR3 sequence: CASSLGQADEQYF. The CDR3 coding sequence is TGCGCCAGCAGTCTGGGGCAGGCCGACGAGCAGTACTTC.

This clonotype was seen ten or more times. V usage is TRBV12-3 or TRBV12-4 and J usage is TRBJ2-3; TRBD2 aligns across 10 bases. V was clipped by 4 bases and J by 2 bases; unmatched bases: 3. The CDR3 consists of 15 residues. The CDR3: CASSSLAGVTDTQYF. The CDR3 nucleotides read TGTGCCAGCAGTTCCCTAGCGGGGGTCACAGATACGCAGTATTTT.

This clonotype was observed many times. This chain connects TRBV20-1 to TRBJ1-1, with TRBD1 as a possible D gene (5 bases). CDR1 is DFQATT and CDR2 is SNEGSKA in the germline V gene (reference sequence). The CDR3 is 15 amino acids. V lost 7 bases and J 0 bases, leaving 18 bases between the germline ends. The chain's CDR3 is CSVTPGTGMNTEAFF. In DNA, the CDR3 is TGCAGTGTTACCCCCGGGACGGGGATGAACACTGAAGCTTTCTTT.

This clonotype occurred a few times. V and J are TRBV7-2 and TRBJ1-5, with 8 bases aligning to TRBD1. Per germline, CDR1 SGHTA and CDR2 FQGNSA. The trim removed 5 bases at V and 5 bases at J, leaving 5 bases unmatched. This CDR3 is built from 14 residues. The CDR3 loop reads CASSPGGTYQPQHF. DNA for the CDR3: TGTGCCAGCAGCCCAGGGGGCACGTATCAGCCCCAGCATTTT.

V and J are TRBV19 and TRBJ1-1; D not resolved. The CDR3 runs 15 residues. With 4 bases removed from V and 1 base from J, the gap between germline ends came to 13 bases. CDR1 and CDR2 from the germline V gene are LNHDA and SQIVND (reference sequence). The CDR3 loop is CASSRADESNTEAFF. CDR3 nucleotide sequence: TGTGCCAGTAGTAGGGCAGACGAATCGAACACTGAAGCTTTCTTT.

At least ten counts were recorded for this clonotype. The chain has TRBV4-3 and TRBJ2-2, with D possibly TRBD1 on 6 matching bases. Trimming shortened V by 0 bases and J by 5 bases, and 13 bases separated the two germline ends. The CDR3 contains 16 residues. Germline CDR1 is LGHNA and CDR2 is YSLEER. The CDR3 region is CASSQDSDRRTGELFF. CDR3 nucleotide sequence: TGCGCCAGCAGCCAAGATAGCGACAGGCGGACCGGGGAGCTGTTTTTT.

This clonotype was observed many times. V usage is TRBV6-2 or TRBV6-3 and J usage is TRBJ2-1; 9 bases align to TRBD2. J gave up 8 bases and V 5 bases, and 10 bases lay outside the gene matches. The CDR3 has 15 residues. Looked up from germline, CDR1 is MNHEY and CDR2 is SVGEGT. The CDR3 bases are TGTGCCAGCAGTAACCTAGCGGGGTTTTCATATGAGCAGTTCTTC. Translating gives CASSNLAGFSYEQFF.

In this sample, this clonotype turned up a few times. The CDR3 bases are TGTGCCAGCAGTGTCGGACGGGAGAGCAATCAGCCCCAGCATTTT. Its translation: CASSVGRESNQPQHF. This chain uses TRBV2 with TRBJ1-5; no firm D call. With 4 bases removed from V and 1 base from J, the gap between germline ends came to 11 bases. Germline V gene data show CDR1 as SNHLY and CDR2 as FYNNEI. This CDR3 contains 15 residues.

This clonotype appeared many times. Here the CDR3 DNA reads TGCGCCAGCAGCTTGGGACAGGATGCTGAAGCTTTCTTT. This translates into CASSLGQDAEAFF. This chain connects TRBV5-1 to TRBJ1-1, with D perhaps TRBD1 (6 bases). The germline V gene encodes CDR1 SGHRS and CDR2 YFSETQ. The CDR3 covers 13 residues. V lost 0 bases, J lost 6 bases, and 9 bases lay in between.

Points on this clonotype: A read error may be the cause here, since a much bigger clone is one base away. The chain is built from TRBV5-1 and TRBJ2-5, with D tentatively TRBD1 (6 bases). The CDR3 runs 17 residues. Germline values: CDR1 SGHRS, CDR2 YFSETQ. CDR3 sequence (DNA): TGCGCCAGCAGCTTTTCAAGGAATACAGGGTACCAAGAGACCAAGTACTTC. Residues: CASSFSRNTGYQETKYF.

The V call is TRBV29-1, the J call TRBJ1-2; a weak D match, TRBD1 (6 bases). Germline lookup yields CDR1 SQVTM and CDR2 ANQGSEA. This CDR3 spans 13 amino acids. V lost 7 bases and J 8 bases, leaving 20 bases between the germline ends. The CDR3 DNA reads TGCAGCGGCCGGAGGGGGGCGGATTTGGGCTACACCTTC. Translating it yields CSGRRGADLGYTF. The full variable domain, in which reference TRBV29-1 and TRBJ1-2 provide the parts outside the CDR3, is SAVISQKPSRDICQRGTSLTIQCQVDSQVTMMFWYRQQPGQSLTLIATANQGSEATYESGFVIDKFPISRPNLTFSTLTVSNMSPEDSSIYLCSGRRGADLGYTFGSGTRLTVV.

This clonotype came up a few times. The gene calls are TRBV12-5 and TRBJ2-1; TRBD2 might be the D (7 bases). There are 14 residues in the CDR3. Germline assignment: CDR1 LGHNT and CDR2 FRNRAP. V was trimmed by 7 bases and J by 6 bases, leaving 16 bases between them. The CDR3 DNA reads TGTGCTAGTGCCTTGTGGGGGGGCTCCAATGAGCAGTTCTTC. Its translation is CASALWGGSNEQFF.

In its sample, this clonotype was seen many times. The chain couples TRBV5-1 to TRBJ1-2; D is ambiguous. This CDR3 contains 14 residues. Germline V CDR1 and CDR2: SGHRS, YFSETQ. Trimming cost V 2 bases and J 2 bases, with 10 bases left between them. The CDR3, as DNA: TGCGCCAGCAGCTTTGAGGGCCCAAACTATGGCTACACCTTC. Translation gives CASSFEGPNYGYTF.

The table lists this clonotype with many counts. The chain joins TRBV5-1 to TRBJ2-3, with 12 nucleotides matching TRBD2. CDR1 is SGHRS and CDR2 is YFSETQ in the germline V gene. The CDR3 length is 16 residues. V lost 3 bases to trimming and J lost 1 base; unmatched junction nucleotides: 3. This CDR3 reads CASSSWTSGGTDTQYF. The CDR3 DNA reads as TGCGCCAGCAGCTCTTGGACTAGCGGGGGCACAGATACGCAGTATTTT.

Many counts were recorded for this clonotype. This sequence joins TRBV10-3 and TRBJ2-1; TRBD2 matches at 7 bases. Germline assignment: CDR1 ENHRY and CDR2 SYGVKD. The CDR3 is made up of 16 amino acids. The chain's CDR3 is CATDGGDQKVVDEQFF. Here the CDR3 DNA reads TGTGCTACCGATGGGGGGGACCAAAAAGTCGTCGATGAGCAGTTCTTC.

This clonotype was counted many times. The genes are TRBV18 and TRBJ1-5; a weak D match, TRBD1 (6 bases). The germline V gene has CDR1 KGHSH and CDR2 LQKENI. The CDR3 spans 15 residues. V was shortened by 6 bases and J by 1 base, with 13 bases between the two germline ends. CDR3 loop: CASSLEQGSNQPQHF. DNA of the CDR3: TGTGCCAGCTCCCTAGAACAGGGAAGCAATCAGCCCCAGCATTTT.